This is a list of T cell receptor beta chains from one sample in a study of blood T cell repertoires in COVID-19. Clones were sequenced by immunoSEQ multiplex PCR, and TCRdb holds only the in-frame ones, with some missing. The repertoire consists of over 45,000 clones, with over 80% occurring once and the leading ten covering 1.9%. Sequencing was carried out using peripheral blood. The receptor set was obtained from an older woman with acute or convalescent COVID-19. Both conserved end residues are part of each CDR3. D genes are given only for firm matches. Clone size is shown for a subset of rows, as once, few, many or a class of expanded clone.

V,D,size,length,J,DNA,CDR3
TRBV7-3,NA,NA,14,TRBJ1-6,TGTGCCAGCAGCTTAAATGGGGGGAATTCACCCCTCCACTTT,CASSLNGGNSPLHF
TRBV2,TRBD2,NA,14,TRBJ2-5,TGTGCCAGCAAAAAGCGGGGAATCCAAGAGACCCAGTACTTC,CASKKRGIQETQYF
TRBV7-9,NA,NA,13,TRBJ1-2,TGTGCCAGCAGCTCCACAGGGAACTATGGCTACACCTTC,CASSSTGNYGYTF
TRBV18,TRBD2,NA,18,TRBJ2-1,TGTGCCAGCTCACCACCTAACCTACTAGCGGGGTATGACAATGAGCAGTTCTTC,CASSPPNLLAGYDNEQFF
TRBV11-2,TRBD2,once,14,TRBJ2-4,TGTGCCAGCAGCCCGGGACTAGCGTACCCCATTCAGTACTTC,CASSPGLAYPIQYF
TRBV2,TRBD2,NA,14,TRBJ2-2,TGTGCCAGCAGGCTAGCGGAGAACACCGGGGAGCTGTTTTTT,CASRLAENTGELFF
TRBV2,TRBD2,NA,14,TRBJ2-7,TGTGCCAGCAGTGGAGCTAGCGGGAGCTACGAGCAGTACTTC,CASSGASGSYEQYF
TRBV5-4,TRBD1,NA,14,TRBJ1-2,TGTGCCAGCAGCAGACAGGGGACTTTGGTTGGCTACACCTTC,CASSRQGTLVGYTF
TRBV6-1,TRBD1,NA,14,TRBJ1-2,TGTGCCAGCAGTGAAGTTGCAGGGGGCTATGGCTACACCTTC,CASSEVAGGYGYTF
TRBV7-2,TRBD1,NA,15,TRBJ1-5,TGTGCCAGCAGCTCCAGGACAGGGCGCAATCAGCCCCAGCATTTT,CASSSRTGRNQPQHF
TRBV7-8,TRBD1,NA,14,TRBJ2-5,TGTGCCAGCTCGGGGACAGGGGTGAAAGAGACCCAGTACTTC,CASSGTGVKETQYF
TRBV29-1,NA,NA,13,TRBJ2-7,TGCAGCGTGGAAGGGACACGGGCTGGCGAGCAGTACTTC,CSVEGTRAGEQYF
TRBV28,NA,NA,14,TRBJ2-3,TGTGCCGCCTCAGGTGGGGGGAGGAGGAATACGCAGTATTTT,CAASGGGRRNTQYF
TRBV19,NA,few,15,TRBJ1-3,TGTGCCAGTAGTGACCGGAGGGGCTCTGGAAACACCATATATTTT,CASSDRRGSGNTIYF
TRBV28,TRBD2,NA,18,TRBJ2-3,TGTGCCAGCAGTTGGACTAGCGGGGATTGGGAGGGTGCAGATACGCAGTATTTT,CASSWTSGDWEGADTQYF
TRBV5-4,TRBD1,NA,15,TRBJ2-2,TGTGCCAGCAGCACCCGGGACAGGGTCACCGGGGAGCTGTTTTTT,CASSTRDRVTGELFF
TRBV12-3/TRBV12-4,NA,NA,13,TRBJ1-5,TGTGCCAGCAGATATGGACAGAATCAGCCCCAGCATTTT,CASRYGQNQPQHF
TRBV5-1,NA,NA,13,TRBJ2-7,TGCGCCAGCAGCCAGACACCGACCTACGAGCAGTACTTC,CASSQTPTYEQYF
TRBV24-1,NA,NA,12,TRBJ2-7,TGTGCCACCAGTGATCGTACAGGGCTCCCGTACTTC,CATSDRTGLPYF
TRBV19,TRBD1,NA,16,TRBJ1-6,TGTGCCAGTAGTATCGGGGCCGGGACAGTGAATTCACCCCTCCACTTT,CASSIGAGTVNSPLHF
TRBV6-2/TRBV6-3,NA,NA,17,TRBJ1-2,TGTGCCAGCAGTTCCCCGTGGAGAAGGGGAATGGGCTATGGCTACACCTTC,CASSSPWRRGMGYGYTF
TRBV9,TRBD2,NA,18,TRBJ2-3,TGTGCCAGCAGCTTCCTACCGGGACTAGCTACCGTGGCAGATACGCAGTATTTT,CASSFLPGLATVADTQYF
TRBV30,TRBD1,NA,14,TRBJ1-2,TGTGCCTGGAGTGTACAGGGGAGGCTCGGAGGCTACACCTTC,CAWSVQGRLGGYTF
TRBV28,TRBD1,NA,12,TRBJ1-6,TGTGCCGGACAGGGGCATAATTCACCCCTCCACTTT,CAGQGHNSPLHF
TRBV28,NA,NA,14,TRBJ2-1,TGTGCCAGCAGTTTTCATGGGGCTCGGAATGAGCAGTTCTTC,CASSFHGARNEQFF
TRBV12-3/TRBV12-4,NA,once,13,TRBJ1-2,TGTGCCAGCAGTTTACGCGGGAGCTATGGCTACACCTTC,CASSLRGSYGYTF
TRBV18,TRBD1,NA,16,TRBJ1-5,TGTGCCAGCTCACCACGGACAGGAGTAGGCAATCAGCCCCAGCATTTT,CASSPRTGVGNQPQHF
TRBV5-6,TRBD1,NA,14,TRBJ1-2,TGTGCCAGCAGCCCTGGACAGGCTCACTATGGCTACACCTTC,CASSPGQAHYGYTF
TRBV5-1,TRBD1,NA,15,TRBJ2-5,TGCGCCAGCACTCAGACAGGGGCCCGCCAAGAGACCCAGTACTTC,CASTQTGARQETQYF
TRBV19,NA,NA,15,TRBJ1-5,TGTGCCAGTAGTATAACAGGGTACTCACGAGAGCCCCAGCATTTT,CASSITGYSREPQHF
TRBV7-9,TRBD1,NA,16,TRBJ1-2,TGTGCCAGTAGCTACTTAGGTCCGGGACAGGGAGGTGGCTACACCTTC,CASSYLGPGQGGGYTF
TRBV30,NA,once,15,TRBJ1-2,TGTGCCTGGAGTGATTCAGGGGCCAGGAACTATGGCTACACCTTC,CAWSDSGARNYGYTF
TRBV30,NA,NA,14,TRBJ1-5,TGTGCCTGGAGTCGACAGGATTGGGGACGGCCCCAGCATTTT,CAWSRQDWGRPQHF
TRBV12-3/TRBV12-4,NA,NA,13,TRBJ1-5,TGTGCCAGCAGTTTTACATACAATCAGCCCCAGCATTTT,CASSFTYNQPQHF
TRBV6-5,NA,NA,12,TRBJ2-7,TGTGCCAGCAGAGACAGCCGAAGCGAGCAGTACTTC,CASRDSRSEQYF
TRBV7-8,NA,NA,16,TRBJ1-1,TGTGCCAGCAGCCCCCCTATGGGGGCCATGAACACTGAAGCTTTCTTT,CASSPPMGAMNTEAFF
TRBV18,TRBD2,NA,16,TRBJ2-7,TGTGCCAGCTCACCACTCGGGCTAGCGGGAGCCAACGAGCAGTACTTC,CASSPLGLAGANEQYF
TRBV28,NA,NA,14,TRBJ1-2,TGTGCCAGCAGTTTAGAAGTCTGGGGAGGGGGCTACACCTTC,CASSLEVWGGGYTF
TRBV5-1,NA,NA,16,TRBJ2-3,TGCGCCAGCAGCGGCGGGACTGGCCCTAGCACAGATACGCAGTATTTT,CASSGGTGPSTDTQYF
TRBV6-5,TRBD1,NA,15,TRBJ2-5,TGTGCCAGCAGTAGAGGGACAGCCCCTTCTGCGACCCAGTACTTC,CASSRGTAPSATQYF
TRBV7-3,NA,NA,15,TRBJ2-2,TGTGCCAGCAGCTTAATTGGCAGCGACACCGGGGAGCTGTTTTTT,CASSLIGSDTGELFF
TRBV7-2,NA,NA,15,TRBJ1-4,TGTGCCAGCAGCGCCCACAGGACAACTAATGAAAAACTGTTTTTT,CASSAHRTTNEKLFF
TRBV21-1,NA,NA,12,TRBJ1-2,TGTGCCAGCAGCCATGAGGGCTATGGCTACACCTTC,CASSHEGYGYTF
TRBV12-5,TRBD2,NA,14,TRBJ2-1,TGTGCTAGTGGTCCCGGACTAGCGGGAGCGGGGCAGTTCTTC,CASGPGLAGAGQFF
TRBV2,TRBD1,NA,15,TRBJ1-5,TGTGCCAGCAAATCAGGGGGCGCGATCAATCAGCCCCAGCATTTT,CASKSGGAINQPQHF
TRBV2,TRBD1,NA,13,TRBJ1-1,TGTGCCAGCAGCCGGGACAGAAACACTGAAGCTTTCTTT,CASSRDRNTEAFF
TRBV4-1,TRBD1,NA,14,TRBJ1-3,TGCGCCAGCAGCCAACCGACAGGGGGAAACACCATATATTTT,CASSQPTGGNTIYF
TRBV19,NA,NA,13,TRBJ1-2,TGTGCCACCACCCGGAGGGGTAACTATGGCTACACCTTC,CATTRRGNYGYTF
TRBV7-9,NA,NA,16,TRBJ1-2,TGTGCCAGCAGCCCCCGCCGCTCAGCGAATTATGGTGGCTACACCTTC,CASSPRRSANYGGYTF